The 20 T cell receptor beta chains below all came from one sample that was sequenced in a study of blood T cell repertoires in COVID-19. Repertoires were generated with immunoSEQ multiplex PCR, while TCRdb's copy carries only in-frame clones and drops some. The profile shows about 480,000 clones, around nine tenths of them singletons. The sample comprised peripheral blood. The receptors stem from a woman between 50 and 59 years old with COVID-19, enrolled during active disease.

The chain recombines TRBV6-1 with TRBJ2-2; D not resolved. Germline V gives CDR1 MNHNS, CDR2 SASEGT. V dropped 1 base and J dropped 4 bases, with 13 bases sitting between them. This CDR3 comprises 16 residues. CDR3 residues: CASSEDGPSGTGELFF. In DNA form, the CDR3 reads TGTGCCAGCAGTGAAGACGGTCCCTCGGGCACCGGGGAGCTGTTTTTT.

V gene TRBV10-2 combines with J gene TRBJ2-3, with TRBD1 matching over 10 bases. CDR1 is WSHSY, CDR2 SAAADI, per germline. The CDR3 spans 14 residues. The V gene end was trimmed by 8 bases and the J gene end by 6 bases; junction bases not matched to a gene: 8. The CDR3 reads CASRDRGVVDTQYF. For the CDR3, the DNA is TGCGCCAGCCGGGACAGGGGCGTTGTGGATACGCAGTATTTT.

The chain has TRBV28 and TRBJ2-7; no clear D. Trimming shortened V by 9 bases and J by 0 bases, and 12 bases separated the two germline ends. This CDR3 is built from 13 residues. Germline-derived CDR1 and CDR2 are MDHEN and SYDVKM. CDR3 coding DNA: TGTGCCAGTCTATCAGGTCTCTCCTACGAGCAGTACTTC. Protein product: CASLSGLSYEQYF.

This rearrangement joins TRBV5-1 to TRBJ1-6; a possible D gene is TRBD1 (6 bases). In germline, CDR1 is SGHRS, CDR2 YFSETQ. The CDR3 runs 15 residues. Trimming cost V 1 base and J 7 bases, with 12 bases left between them. The CDR3 spells CASSLTGQKNSPLHF. CDR3 coding DNA: TGCGCCAGCAGCTTGACAGGACAGAAAAATTCACCCCTCCACTTT.

V and J are TRBV19 and TRBJ2-2; 9 bases are shared with TRBD1. V dropped 4 bases and J dropped 5; count of bases not matched to a gene: 11. Germline CDR1 is LNHDA and CDR2 is SQIVND (reference sequence). This CDR3 spans 17 amino acids. The CDR3 sequence: CASSREAGTGWTGELFF. CDR3 sequence (DNA): TGTGCCAGTAGTAGGGAAGCCGGGACAGGGTGGACCGGGGAGCTGTTTTTT.

This chain joins TRBV19 and TRBJ2-1, with 7 bases matching TRBD2. The CDR3 extends over 14 amino acids. Trimming at V came to 2 bases and at J to 8 bases, leaving 6 bases not matched to a gene. CDR1 and CDR2 from the germline V gene are LNHDA and SQIVND (reference sequence). CDR3 region: CASSITGTNDEQFF. The CDR3 coding sequence is TGTGCCAGTAGTATAACCGGGACTAACGATGAGCAGTTCTTC.

The CDR3 loop is CASSPRDRGRETEAFF. CDR3 DNA: TGTGCCAGCTCTCCCCGGGACAGGGGGCGCGAAACTGAAGCTTTCTTT. The V call is TRBV18, the J call TRBJ1-1; TRBD1 agrees at 12 bases. Trimming removed 6 bases from V and 5 bases from J; junction bases left unmatched: 10. The CDR3 spans 16 residues. The germline CDR1 and CDR2 sequences are KGHSH and LQKENI.

The chain carries TRBV5-6 and TRBJ1-1; tentatively, D is TRBD1 (5 bases). In germline, CDR1 is SGHDT, CDR2 YYEEEE. The CDR3 is 14 residues long. V lost 0 bases to trimming and J lost 3 bases, with 9 bases between them. The CDR3 here is CASSLEGRYTEAFF. CDR3 in DNA: TGTGCCAGCAGCTTGGAGGGGCGGTACACTGAAGCTTTCTTT.

This clone was counted between two and nine times. The chain employs TRBV7-9 and TRBJ1-4; TRBD1 matches 8 bases. This CDR3 comprises 18 residues. Trimming at V came to 3 bases and at J to 7 bases, leaving 16 bases not matched to a gene. CDR1 and CDR2 (germline): SEHNR, FQNEAQ (reference sequence). CDR3 residues: CASSFLPTGQGRGEKLFF. In DNA form, the CDR3 reads TGTGCCAGCAGCTTCTTACCCACCGGACAGGGAAGAGGTGAAAAACTGTTTTTT.

This clone has a handful of counts. The V call is TRBV27, the J call TRBJ1-2; D unclear. V was clipped by 8 bases and J by 7 bases, with 20 bases between them. The CDR3 extends over 14 amino acids. Germline V lookup: CDR1 MNHEY, CDR2 SMNVEV (reference sequence). The CDR3 sequence is CASGGADFLGGYTF. As DNA, the CDR3 is TGTGCCAGCGGCGGTGCGGACTTCTTAGGTGGCTACACCTTC.

V usage is TRBV2 and J usage is TRBJ1-4; D uncertain. The CDR3 runs to 14 residues. Trimming cost V 8 bases and J 0 bases, with 10 bases left between them. CDR1 is SNHLY, CDR2 FYNNEI, per germline. CDR3: CASALEATNEKLFF. CDR3 bases: TGTGCCAGCGCCTTAGAGGCAACTAATGAAAAACTGTTTTTT.

The chain combines TRBV28 with TRBJ1-5, with a weak D call TRBD1 (6 bases). Trimming pared 4 bases from V and 4 bases from J, leaving 17 bases between. Germline-derived CDR1 and CDR2 are MDHEN and SYDVKM. This CDR3 has 16 residues. This CDR3 is CASSSIGRGKNQPQHF. As DNA, the CDR3 is TGTGCCAGCAGTTCTATCGGAAGGGGGAAGAATCAGCCCCAGCATTTT.

The chain joins TRBV7-9 to TRBJ2-5, with D maybe TRBD2 (6 bases). CDR3 length: 16 residues. Trimming took off 3 bases at V and 2 bases at J, with 16 bases between the two ends. Germline lookup yields CDR1 SEHNR and CDR2 FQNEAQ (reference sequence). The CDR3 nucleotides read TGTGCCAGCAGCTTTGGGGCGGCCAGCGGGCAAGAGACCCAGTACTTC. It encodes CASSFGAASGQETQYF.

The chain uses TRBV7-2 and TRBJ1-6; unclear D gene. Germline CDR1 reads SGHTA; CDR2 reads FQGNSA. This CDR3 region has 13 residues. The V gene lost 2 bases and the J gene lost 10 bases, with 9 bases spanning the gap. The CDR3 spells CASSLLPGSPLHF. The CDR3 DNA sequence: TGTGCCAGCAGCTTACTTCCAGGATCACCCCTCCACTTT.

V gene TRBV19 combines with J gene TRBJ2-2, with a tentative D call TRBD1 (6 bases). The germline V gene has CDR1 LNHDA and CDR2 SQIVND (reference sequence). Deletions cut 5 bases from V and 0 bases from J, with 13 bases between. The CDR3 consists of 16 residues. Here the CDR3 reads CASSQGGTSNTGELFF. The DNA for the CDR3 is TGTGCCAGTAGTCAAGGGGGAACCTCGAACACCGGGGAGCTGTTTTTT.

J is TRBJ2-3 and V is TRBV24-1, with D possibly TRBD2 on 5 matching bases. The CDR3 has 13 amino acids. Germline V gene data show CDR1 as KGHDR and CDR2 as SFDVKD. Trimming stripped 7 bases from V and 0 bases from J, with 7 bases between. The CDR3 bases are TGTGCCACCAGCGAGGGAAGCACAGATACGCAGTATTTT. Translated, it gives CATSEGSTDTQYF.

The chain links TRBV6-5 to TRBJ2-5, with D perhaps TRBD1 (5 bases). Trimming removed 6 bases at V and 2 bases at J, with 16 bases between. The V gene's germline CDR1 is MNHEY and CDR2 SVGAGI. CDR3 length: 15 residues. This chain's CDR3 is CASRAGPVPQETQYF. The DNA for the CDR3 is TGTGCCAGCAGGGCAGGGCCGGTTCCTCAAGAGACCCAGTACTTC.

The J gene is TRBJ2-7, the V gene TRBV12-5; perhaps TRBD1 as D (5 bases). CDR1 is LGHNT, CDR2 FRNRAP, per germline. The CDR3 covers 13 residues. The germline V and J ends were trimmed by 7 bases and 2 bases, with 12 bases remaining between them. This CDR3 reads CASALTAPYEQYF. In DNA, the CDR3 is TGTGCTAGTGCTCTGACAGCGCCCTACGAGCAGTACTTC.

The chain joins TRBV5-6 to TRBJ2-7; 7 nucleotides line up with TRBD1. Germline V gene data show CDR1 as SGHDT and CDR2 as YYEEEE. This CDR3 is 14 amino acids long. V was clipped by 3 bases and J by 7 bases; unmatched bases: 10. The CDR3 DNA follows: TGTGCCAGCAGCTCCACGGGCAGGGGGAGAGAGCAGTACTTC. Translated, it gives CASSSTGRGREQYF.

Details on this clone: Compared with germline, one end of the junction differs, possibly owing to a read error. The V call is TRBV10-3, the J call TRBJ2-1; no firm D call. The CDR3 has 11 residues. Germline CDR1 reads ENHRY; CDR2 reads SYGVKD. The CDR3 region has the DNA TGTGCCATCAGTGAGGCGAATGCGCAGTTCTTC. It encodes CAISEANAQFF.